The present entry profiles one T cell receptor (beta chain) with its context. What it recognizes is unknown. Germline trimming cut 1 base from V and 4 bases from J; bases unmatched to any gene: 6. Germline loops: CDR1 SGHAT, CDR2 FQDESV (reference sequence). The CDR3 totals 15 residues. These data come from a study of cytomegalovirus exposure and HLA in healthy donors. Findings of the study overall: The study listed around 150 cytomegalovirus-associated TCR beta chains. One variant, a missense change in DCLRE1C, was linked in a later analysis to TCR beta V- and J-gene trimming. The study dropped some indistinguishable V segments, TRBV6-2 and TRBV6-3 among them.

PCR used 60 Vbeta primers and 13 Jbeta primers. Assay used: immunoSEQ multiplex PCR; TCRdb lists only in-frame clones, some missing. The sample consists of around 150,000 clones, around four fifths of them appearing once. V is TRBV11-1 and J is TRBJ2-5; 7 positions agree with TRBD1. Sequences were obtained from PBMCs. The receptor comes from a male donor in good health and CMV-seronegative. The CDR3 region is CASSLGRGQGETQYF. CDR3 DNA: TGTGCCAGCAGCTTAGGTAGGGGGCAAGGAGAGACCCAGTACTTC.